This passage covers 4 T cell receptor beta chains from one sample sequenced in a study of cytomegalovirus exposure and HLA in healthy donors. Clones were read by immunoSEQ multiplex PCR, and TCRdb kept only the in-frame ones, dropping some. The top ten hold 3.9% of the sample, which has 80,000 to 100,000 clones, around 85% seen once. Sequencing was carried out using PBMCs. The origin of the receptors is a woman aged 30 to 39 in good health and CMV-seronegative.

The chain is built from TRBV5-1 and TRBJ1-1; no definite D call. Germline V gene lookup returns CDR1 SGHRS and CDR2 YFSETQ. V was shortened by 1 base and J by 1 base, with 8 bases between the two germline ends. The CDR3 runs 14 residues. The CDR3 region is CASSLTAGNTEAFF. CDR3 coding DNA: TGCGCCAGCAGCTTGACTGCGGGGAACACTGAAGCTTTCTTT.

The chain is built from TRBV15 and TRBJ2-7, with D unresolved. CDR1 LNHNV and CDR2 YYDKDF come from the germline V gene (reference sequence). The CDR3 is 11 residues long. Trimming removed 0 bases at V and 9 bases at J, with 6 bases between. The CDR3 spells CATSRDGPQYF. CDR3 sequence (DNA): TGTGCCACCAGCAGAGATGGGCCGCAGTACTTC.

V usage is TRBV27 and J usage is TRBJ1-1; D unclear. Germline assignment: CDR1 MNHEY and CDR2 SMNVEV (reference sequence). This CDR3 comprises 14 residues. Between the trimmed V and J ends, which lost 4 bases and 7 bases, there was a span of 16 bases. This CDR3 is CASSSRTASDEAFF. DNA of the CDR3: TGTGCCAGCAGTTCTAGGACTGCTAGTGATGAAGCTTTCTTT.

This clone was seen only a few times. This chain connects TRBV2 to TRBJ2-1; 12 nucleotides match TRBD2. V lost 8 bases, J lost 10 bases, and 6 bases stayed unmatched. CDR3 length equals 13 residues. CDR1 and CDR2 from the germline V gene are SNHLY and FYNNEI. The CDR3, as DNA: TGTGCCAGCCAGACTAGCGGGGGCGGGGAGCAGTTCTTC. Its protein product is CASQTSGGGEQFF.